This T cell receptor beta chain was sequenced in a study of a mutant IDH1 vaccine in newly diagnosed glioma (dated by TCRdb to the early 2020s). Concerning the study at large: Vaccination was initiated 4-6 weeks after radiotherapy alone, or concurrently with temozolomide cycles in the chemotherapy-containing groups. The roughly 32 treated patients were roughly 62% male and approximately 40% female, with a mean age of approximately 40 years. Prior to enrollment, patients had been given standard therapy consisting of radiotherapy alone, temozolomide alone, or radiochemotherapy with temozolomide, with the combination given to most patients. The week-35 safety follow-up took place at visit V12, and the week-47 end of study took place at visit V13. Peripheral blood was drawn at six visits: V03 (baseline), V05, V07, V10, V12 and V13. Longitudinal TCRB deep sequencing was done for some 26 treated patients, wherever samples were available for exploratory analyses.

Library preparation employed the immunoSEQ multiplex PCR assay. Rearranged TCR beta chain sequences were amplified with the hsTCRB Kit following the manufacturer's protocol. An Illumina MiSeq was used to sequence the TCRB libraries. The published analysis was carried out like this. Demultiplexing, trimming and gene mapping were performed with the kit vendor's proprietary platform. TCRdb re-hosts the immuneACCESS table, in-frame sequences only. Its copies lack some clones; in the studies checked, an unresolved V gene accounts for under half of them, and the cause for the rest is not known. That table gives V, J and clone size, and the DNA gave D and trimming. The sample table contains around 30,000 clones; only one count was recorded for around nine tenths of them. The ten largest clones take up approximately 12% of the sample. Broad study findings and their caveats: Immune responses induced by the vaccine were seen in around 93% of patients across multiple MHC alleles. PBMC samples for TCRB deep sequencing were selected based on availability. It was noted by the authors that analyses of patient blood samples could not be reproduced owing to sample limitations. Pseudoprogression seemed to be unrelated to changes in the top peripheral T cell clonotypes found by TCRB sequencing.

About this clone: The target of this receptor is not known. There are no base qualities to consult, and no much larger clone falls within one base.

The CDR3 holds 16 amino acids from the cysteine to the phenylalanine. This entry keeps only the CDR3 DNA: 48 bases, framed from base 1. V is clipped by 0 bases and J by 6 bases, and the sequence between their germline boundaries is 18 bases long. CDR1 and CDR2 were assigned from the germline V gene (reference sequence) as SEHNR and FQNEAQ. Taken with the paper, the label for time point translates to: week 47, end of study. Each vaccine dose, consisting of 300 ug of a 20-mer mutant IDH1 peptide in Montanide, was administered subcutaneously with topical imiquimod. Across visits V03 through V10, patients got a total of eight vaccinations, given in weeks 1, 3, 5, 7, 11, 15, 19 and 23. All donors had newly diagnosed IDH1-mutant astrocytomas of WHO grade 3 or 4 that showed loss of nuclear ATRX. The samples were drawn from NOA16, a multicentre, single-arm, open-label phase I trial in Germany that tested a mutant IDH1 peptide vaccine in humans for the first time. Genomic DNA for TCRB sequencing was extracted from EDTA blood using the DNeasy Blood and Tissue Kit.

This sample comprised PBMCs, obtained from a glioma patient whose treatment included an IDH1 peptide vaccine. This sequence uses TRBV7-9 and TRBJ2-7; TRBD2 might be the D gene, on 5 matching bases. The source of this sequence is a woman aged 25 to 39 with glioma. The DNA sequence reads TGTGCCAGCAGCTTAGCGTACGGAGGATCCCTCTCCGAGCAGTACTTC. Its amino acids are CASSLAYGGSLSEQYF. Reference TRBV7-9 and TRBJ2-7 genes cover what lies past the CDR3, so the full variable domain is DTGVSQNPRHKITKRGQNVTFRCDPISEHNRLYWYRQTLGQGPEFLTYFQNEAQLEKSRLLSDRFSAERPKGSFSTLEIQRTEQGDSAMYLCASSLAYGGSLSEQYFGPGTRLTVT.